The clone carrying this T cell receptor beta chain was detected only a few times. Since a much larger clone is just one base distant, this may be a read error. CDR3 length: 15 amino acids. Trimming shortened V by 0 bases and J by 1 base, and 8 bases separated the two germline ends. Germline CDR1 and CDR2: SGDLS and YYNGEE. The study enrolled patients aged 18 to 65 with newly diagnosed hyperthyroidism of under 2 months' duration. Amplification targeted TCR beta CDR3 regions from RNA transcripts. The TCR CDR3 was amplified in a first-round RT-PCR using the HTBI primer set. From the multiplex PCR reads, TCRdb called clonotypes with MiXCR, one entry per CDR3 protein. The table records approximately 370,000 distinct CDR3 sequences, about 17% of them present only once. These data are taken from a study of T cells in Graves' hyperthyroidism and ophthalmopathy.

This clonotype was obtained from a woman in her thirties with Graves' hyperthyroidism that later progressed to Graves' ophthalmopathy. This rearrangement joins TRBV9 to TRBJ2-1; D possibly corresponds to TRBD2 (5 bases). Sample: blood. The CDR3 protein is CASSVAEGSYNEQFF. In DNA, the CDR3 is TGTGCCAGCAGCGTAGCAGAGGGATCCTACAATGAGCAGTTCTTC.